This T cell receptor (beta chain) emerged from a study of PD-1 blockade in classical Hodgkin lymphoma. Study conclusions and caveats: Those starting nivolumab under 1 year post-ASCT were excluded. Healthy donors reportedly exceeded newly diagnosed patients in baseline TCR diversity.

With regard to this clone: The antigen remains unidentified.

After removal of 3 bases from V and 8 bases from J, the junction contained 13 bases not matched to a gene. Germline CDR1 is MNHEY and CDR2 is SMNVEV (reference sequence). This CDR3 is built from 17 residues. The assay was immunoSEQ multiplex PCR, and TCRdb's table has in-frame clones only and misses some. This table has 60,000 or so clones, 90% appearing once. In every patient, relapse followed autologous stem cell transplantation, while exposure to brentuximab vedotin differed. This TCR derives from a human donor with classical Hodgkin lymphoma. Source: peripheral blood mononuclear cells (PBMCs), taken at baseline. The chain has TRBV27 and TRBJ2-1; TRBD2 matches 10 bases. The CDR3 DNA is TGTGCCAGCAGTTTGGGTCCTAGCGGGAGTAATCGGTATGAGCAGTTCTTC. Translating gives CASSLGPSGSNRYEQFF.